Following are 24 T cell receptor beta chains from one sample sequenced in a study of blood T cell repertoires in COVID-19. Generated by immunoSEQ multiplex PCR, the TCRdb table keeps only in-frame clones and is missing some. The sample includes over 250,000 clones, 80% to 95% of them seen just once. The material sequenced was peripheral blood. These receptors were collected from a woman aged 25 to 39 with COVID-19, enrolled during active disease.

This clone appeared a few times. The J gene is TRBJ1-1, the V gene TRBV5-4; D gene unclear. The CDR3 is 13 amino acids. The ends were cut back, 1 base at V and 0 bases at J, with 4 bases in the middle. Germline V gives CDR1 SGHNT, CDR2 YYREEE (reference sequence). CDR3 in DNA: TGTGCCAGCAGCTTGCGAGTGAACACTGAAGCTTTCTTT. As protein: CASSLRVNTEAFF. Together with reference TRBV5-4 and TRBJ1-1, the CDR3 gives the full variable domain: ETGVTQSPTHLIKTRGQQVTLRCSSQSGHNTVSWYQQALGQGPQFIFQYYREEENGRGNFPPRFSGLQFPNYSSELNVNALELDDSALYLCASSLRVNTEAFFGQGTRLTVV.

The chain joins TRBV6-5 to TRBJ1-2; a weak D match, TRBD1 (5 bases). Germline-derived CDR1 and CDR2 are MNHEY and SVGAGI. Trimming left V 6 bases short and J 1 base short, with 12 bases between. The CDR3 contains 14 residues. The CDR3 spells CASSPGDFNYGYTF. CDR3 in DNA: TGTGCCAGCAGCCCCGGGGACTTTAACTATGGCTACACCTTC.

V gene TRBV27 combines with J gene TRBJ2-7, with 7 bases matching TRBD1. CDR1 and CDR2 from the germline V gene are MNHEY and SMNVEV (reference sequence). V trimming: 6 bases; J trimming: 1 base; junction bases outside the gene matches: 12. CDR3 size: 16 residues. CDR3 sequence reads: CASSVGELGQSYEQYF. The CDR3 DNA reads as TGTGCCAGCAGCGTGGGTGAACTGGGACAGTCCTACGAGCAGTACTTC.

The rearrangement joins TRBV28 to TRBJ1-3; TRBD1 matches at 7 bases. The CDR3 covers 17 residues. Germline V gives CDR1 MDHEN, CDR2 SYDVKM. With V trimmed by 5 bases and J by 5 bases, 15 bases remained unmatched. The CDR3 loop reads CASSPPTGTDLRNTIYF. For the CDR3, the DNA is TGTGCCAGCAGTCCCCCGACAGGGACGGACCTCAGAAACACCATATATTTT.

The chain has TRBV27 and TRBJ1-1; TRBD1 aligns across 8 bases. Germline V gene sequence: CDR1 MNHEY, CDR2 SMNVEV (reference sequence). This CDR3 is built from 11 residues. V lost 4 bases to trimming and J lost 10 bases; unmatched junction nucleotides: 2. The CDR3: CASSSDRGAFF. The CDR3 DNA reads TGTGCCAGCAGTTCTGACAGGGGAGCTTTCTTT.

The chain combines TRBV14 with TRBJ1-1; 7 bases fit TRBD1. The CDR3 is 17 residues long. V was pared by 3 bases and J by 0 bases, with 10 bases of the junction left unmatched. Germline CDR1 and CDR2: SGHDN and FVKESK. The CDR3 is CASSHLRGPFMNTEAFF. The DNA of the CDR3 is TGTGCCAGCAGCCATTTAAGGGGGCCGTTCATGAACACTGAAGCTTTCTTT.

This chain uses TRBV3-1 (or the pseudogene TRBV3-2) with TRBJ1-2, with TRBD1 identical over 9 bases. Trimming took 4 bases from V and 3 from J; bases not matched to a gene: 6. CDR3 length: 15 residues. Germline values: CDR1 LGHDT, CDR2 YNNKEL (reference sequence). CDR3 coding DNA: TGTGCCAGCAGCCGGACAGGGGAGGGGTACTATGGCTACACCTTC. It translates to CASSRTGEGYYGYTF.

The chain has TRBV27 and TRBJ1-2; TRBD1 might be the D (5 bases). The CDR3 is made up of 12 amino acids. Looked up from germline, CDR1 is MNHEY and CDR2 is SMNVEV (reference sequence). Trimming took 5 bases from V and 4 from J, leaving 8 bases between them. The CDR3 sequence is CASSPGGYGYTF. For the CDR3, the DNA is TGTGCCAGCAGTCCCGGGGGCTATGGCTACACCTTC.

This chain connects TRBV7-9 to TRBJ1-4; 8 positions match TRBD1. Trimming removed 6 bases from V and 7 bases from J; junction bases left unmatched: 7. The CDR3 runs 14 residues. Germline CDR1 and CDR2: SEHNR and FQNEAQ (reference sequence). The CDR3 coding sequence is TGTGCCAGCAGACCGACAGGGGATAGTGAAAAACTGTTTTTT. Protein product: CASRPTGDSEKLFF. Looking up the rest from reference TRBV7-9 and TRBJ1-4 gives the full variable domain: DTGVSQNPRHKITKRGQNVTFRCDPISEHNRLYWYRQTLGQGPEFLTYFQNEAQLEKSRLLSDRFSAERPKGSFSTLEIQRTEQGDSAMYLCASRPTGDSEKLFFGSGTQLSVL.

This sequence joins TRBV19 and TRBJ1-1; D gene uncertain. V lost 2 bases and J 0 bases, leaving 10 bases between the germline ends. There are 15 residues in the CDR3. In germline, CDR1 is LNHDA, CDR2 SQIVND (reference sequence). CDR3: CASSISRHVNTEAFF. The CDR3 DNA follows: TGTGCCAGTAGTATATCGCGGCACGTGAACACTGAAGCTTTCTTT.

This rearrangement joins TRBV5-5 to TRBJ1-2; a weak D match, TRBD1 (6 bases). The CDR3 is 14 amino acids. The germline gives CDR1 SGHKS, CDR2 YYEKEE (reference sequence). The germline V and J ends were trimmed by 0 bases and 1 base, with 7 bases remaining between them. The CDR3 DNA sequence: TGTGCCAGCAGCTTGGGGACAGATAACTATGGCTACACCTTC. As protein: CASSLGTDNYGYTF.

The table lists this clone with many counts. The chain carries TRBV14 and TRBJ2-1, with 13 bases aligning to TRBD2. CDR3 length: 22 residues. Trimming removed 0 bases from V and 2 bases from J; junction bases left unmatched: 16. CDR1 SGHDN and CDR2 FVKESK come from the germline V gene. Written as DNA, the CDR3 is TGTGCCAGCAGCCAAGACGTAGGAACTAGCGGGAGGGCAAACATCGCCTACAATGAGCAGTTCTTC. Amino acids: CASSQDVGTSGRANIAYNEQFF.

The rearrangement uses TRBV6-5 and TRBJ1-5; D gene uncertain. Per germline, CDR1 MNHEY and CDR2 SVGAGI. This CDR3 is built from 13 residues. Trimming removed 8 bases from V and 6 bases from J, with 14 bases in between. Written as DNA, the CDR3 is TGTGCCAGCGGCGAGGAGTTTGGTCAGCCCCAGCATTTT. This gives the protein CASGEEFGQPQHF.

The rearrangement joins TRBV6-5 to TRBJ1-2, with 8 bases that match TRBD1. The germline gives CDR1 MNHEY, CDR2 SVGAGI. CDR3 length equals 14 residues. Losses at the gene ends were 7 bases for V and 3 bases for J; bases not matched to a gene: 7. In DNA form, the CDR3 reads TGTGCCAGCACCAGGACAGGGCCTGACTATGGCTACACCTTC. This codes for CASTRTGPDYGYTF.

The chain employs TRBV28 and TRBJ2-2, with TRBD1 matching over 8 bases. CDR1 is MDHEN and CDR2 is SYDVKM in the germline V gene. The V and J ends lost 11 bases and 4 bases, in that order; junction bases with no gene match: 6. This CDR3 is 13 amino acids long. This CDR3 is CAANRGVTGELFF. CDR3 sequence (DNA): TGTGCCGCGAACAGGGGGGTCACCGGGGAGCTGTTTTTT.

This chain joins TRBV4-1 and TRBJ2-7; TRBD1 agrees at 8 bases. Germline V lookup: CDR1 MGHRA, CDR2 YSYEKL. V shed 1 base, J shed 7 bases, and the junction held 6 bases outside the gene matches. The CDR3 runs to 14 residues. The CDR3 sequence is CASSQGDRLSEQYF. The CDR3, as DNA: TGCGCCAGCAGCCAAGGGGACAGGTTGTCTGAGCAGTACTTC.

The V and J genes are TRBV5-1 and TRBJ1-5; D gene uncertain. The CDR3 has 14 residues. CDR1 is SGHRS, CDR2 YFSETQ, per germline. V was shortened by 0 bases and J by 7 bases, with 11 bases between the two germline ends. The CDR3 spells CASSLVPGGQPQHF. CDR3 nucleotides: TGCGCCAGCAGCTTGGTTCCGGGTGGGCAGCCCCAGCATTTT.

V is TRBV11-2 and J is TRBJ1-1, with D possibly being TRBD1 (5 bases). This CDR3 comprises 15 residues. Germline-derived CDR1 and CDR2 are SGHAT and FQNNGV. V was cut by 1 base and J by 1 base, with 10 bases left in between. Written as DNA, the CDR3 is TGTGCCAGCAGCTTAGGGCAGGGAGGGAACACTGAAGCTTTCTTT. This codes for CASSLGQGGNTEAFF.

This chain connects TRBV15 to TRBJ1-4; the D gene is possibly TRBD1 (6 bases). This CDR3 is 16 amino acids long. Deletions cut 0 bases from V and 7 bases from J, with 15 bases between. The germline V gene encodes CDR1 LNHNV and CDR2 YYDKDF (reference sequence). The CDR3 DNA sequence: TGTGCCACCAGCAGAGACACAGGGTCGGAGTTTGAAAAACTGTTTTTT. Translated, it gives CATSRDTGSEFEKLFF.

CDR3 coding DNA: TGTGCCAGCAGCTTGGGAACCGGGACTAGCGTCCAAGAGACCCAGTACTTC. Its protein product is CASSLGTGTSVQETQYF. The chain employs TRBV5-8 and TRBJ2-5; 10 bases fit TRBD2. Germline V gives CDR1 SGHTS, CDR2 YDEGEE. The V segment lost 0 bases and the J segment 1 base; nucleotides outside the gene matches: 6. This CDR3 is built from 17 residues.

This clone has a single count. The gene calls are TRBV3-1 (or the pseudogene TRBV3-2) and TRBJ2-7, with 10 bases that match TRBD2. V lost 1 base, J lost 0 bases, and 12 bases stayed unmatched. The CDR3 runs to 19 residues. Germline CDR1 and CDR2: LGHDT and YNNKEL (reference sequence). CDR3 DNA: TGTGCCAGCAGCCAAGGGGGGCTAGCGGGAGCCAATTTCTCCTACGAGCAGTACTTC. This encodes CASSQGGLAGANFSYEQYF.

The chain carries TRBV10-3 and TRBJ1-4; maybe TRBD1 (5 bases). Germline values: CDR1 ENHRY, CDR2 SYGVKD. CDR3 size: 13 residues. V was shortened by 3 bases and J by 10 bases, with 12 bases between the two germline ends. CDR3 nucleotide sequence: TGTGCCATCAGTGATGGCAGGGCCGGAAAACTGTTTTTT. Encoded protein: CAISDGRAGKLFF.

The J gene is TRBJ1-5, the V gene TRBV28; possible D gene TRBD1, 5 bases. V lost 3 bases to trimming and J lost 7 bases, with 16 bases between them. The length of the CDR3 is 15 residues. CDR1 and CDR2 from the germline V gene are MDHEN and SYDVKM. The DNA for the CDR3 is TGTGCCAGCAGTTTCGACAGTAAGGCTCGACAGCCCCAGCATTTT. Translated: CASSFDSKARQPQHF.

This chain uses TRBV5-1 with TRBJ1-4, with D possibly being TRBD1 (6 bases). This CDR3 is built from 16 residues. Trimming removed 2 bases from V and 3 bases from J, with 14 bases in between. Germline values: CDR1 SGHRS, CDR2 YFSETQ. CDR3 amino acids: CASSFVGALSNEKLFF. CDR3 DNA sequence: TGCGCCAGCAGCTTCGTGGGGGCGCTTTCTAATGAAAAACTGTTTTTT.